The 17 T cell receptor beta chains given below trace back to one sample, sequenced in a study of neurological immune-mediated disorders. Noted time point: technical triplicate 1. TCRdb re-called the 5' RACE reads through MiXCR, storing one row per CDR3 protein. The table shows fewer than 25,000 distinct CDR3 sequences, with roughly 13% occurring only once. The material sequenced was CD4+ T cells from blood. All receptors come from a female donor with HTLV-1-associated myelopathy (HAM/TSP).

A word on this clonotype: At one end, the junction sequence differs from germline, possibly due to a read error. This chain joins TRBV6-5 and TRBJ2-2; 8 nucleotides agree with TRBD1. This CDR3 spans 16 amino acids. The germline gives CDR1 MNHEY, CDR2 SVGAGI. The CDR3 nucleotides read TGTGCCAGCAGCCCTGGACAGGGAACCGACACCGGGGAGCTATTTTTT. Its protein product is CASSPGQGTDTGELFF.

This clonotype was recorded at least ten times. The chain is built from TRBV5-1 and TRBJ2-5; a possible D gene is TRBD1 (6 bases). V was shortened by 4 bases and J by 7 bases, with 17 bases between the two germline ends. In germline, CDR1 is SGHRS, CDR2 YFSETQ. This CDR3 has 14 residues. CDR3 sequence: CASSRQQGKGTQYF. In DNA, the CDR3 is TGCGCCAGCAGCAGACAACAGGGCAAGGGGACCCAGTACTTC.

This clonotype appeared many times. CDR3 region: CASSLGANEQFF. The DNA for the CDR3 is TGTGCCAGCAGCTTAGGGGCCAATGAGCAGTTCTTC. The J gene is TRBJ2-1, the V gene TRBV7-3, with D possibly TRBD1 on 5 matching bases. The CDR3 is 12 amino acids. CDR1 and CDR2 from the germline V gene are SGHTA and FQGTGA. With 2 bases removed from V and 6 bases from J, the gap between germline ends came to 5 bases.

This clonotype has ten or more counts. The chain employs TRBV12-3 or TRBV12-4 and TRBJ2-7; D is undetermined. Trimming pared 8 bases from V and 1 base from J, leaving 12 bases between. This CDR3 region has 13 residues. The CDR3 DNA reads TGTGCCAGCGGTTCGAGCAGGTCCTACGAGCAGTACTTC. Residues: CASGSSRSYEQYF.

This clonotype was seen at least ten times. The J gene is TRBJ2-3, the V gene TRBV24-1, with D perhaps matching TRBD1 (6 bases). Germline V CDR1 and CDR2: KGHDR, SFDVKD. The CDR3 has 18 residues. V gave up 5 bases and J gave up 2 bases, with 22 bases separating them. In nucleotides, the CDR3 is TGTGCCACCAGTGCCCCGGGGCCAGGGGCCGAAAACACAGATACGCAGTATTTT. Translation gives CATSAPGPGAENTDTQYF.

This clonotype appeared many times. This chain uses TRBV20-1 with TRBJ2-1, with TRBD2 matching 13 bases. The CDR3 sequence is 15 residues long. Germline CDR1 DFQATT, CDR2 SNEGSKA (reference sequence). Trimming at V came to 3 bases and at J to 6 bases, leaving 5 bases not matched to a gene. Here the CDR3 reads CSASLTSGGANEQFF. Here the CDR3 DNA reads TGCAGTGCTAGCCTCACTAGCGGGGGGGCCAATGAGCAGTTCTTC.

This clonotype was seen at least ten times. V usage is TRBV12-3 or TRBV12-4 and J usage is TRBJ2-7; the D is unclear. The germline V and J ends were trimmed by 3 bases and 1 base, with 7 bases remaining between them. The CDR3 is 13 amino acids. The CDR3 here is CASSLHTSYEQYF. The CDR3 DNA reads as TGTGCCAGCAGTTTGCACACATCCTACGAGCAGTACTTC.

This clonotype is labeled as medium-sized. This sequence joins TRBV5-1 and TRBJ2-7; D remains ambiguous. The germline V and J ends were trimmed by 0 bases and 5 bases, with 3 bases remaining between them. In germline, CDR1 is SGHRS, CDR2 YFSETQ. This CDR3 has 11 residues. The CDR3 bases are TGCGCCAGCAGCTTGGTTGACGAGCAGTACTTC. This encodes CASSLVDEQYF. The whole variable domain, filled in from reference TRBV5-1 and TRBJ2-7, reads KAGVTQTPRYLIKTRGQQVTLSCSPISGHRSVSWYQQTPGQGLQFLFEYFSETQRNKGNFPGRFSGRQFSNSRSEMNVSTLELGDSALYLCASSLVDEQYFGPGTRLTVT.

This clonotype has ten or more counts. This sequence joins TRBV9 and TRBJ1-2; 7 bases map to TRBD1. V lost 3 bases and J lost 4; bases outside the gene matches: 3. CDR1 is SGDLS, CDR2 YYNGEE, per germline. The CDR3 consists of 13 residues. Written as DNA, the CDR3 is TGTGCCAGCAGCGGACAGGGTTTCTATGGCTACACCTTC. As protein: CASSGQGFYGYTF.

This clonotype came up many times. The chain has TRBV7-9 and TRBJ2-1; D is unresolved. The CDR3 consists of 14 residues. Trimming took off 7 bases at V and 1 base at J, with 11 bases between the two ends. Germline-derived CDR1 and CDR2 are SEHNR and FQNEAQ (reference sequence). The CDR3 nucleotides are TGTGCCAGCACCCCCCCTACTTCCTACAATGAGCAGTTCTTC. This encodes CASTPPTSYNEQFF.

This clonotype was recorded at least ten times. The V gene is TRBV5-6, the J gene TRBJ1-1; D ambiguous. Trimming removed 1 base from V and 6 bases from J, with 4 bases in between. Germline CDR1 SGHDT, CDR2 YYEEEE. CDR3 length equals 11 residues. The CDR3 DNA reads TGTGCCAGCAGCTTGTCGTCTGAAGCTTTCTTT. This gives the protein CASSLSSEAFF.

This clonotype was observed many times. The chain employs TRBV20-1 and TRBJ2-1; D remains ambiguous. The CDR3 has 15 residues. The V gene lost 0 bases and the J gene lost 4 bases, with 13 bases spanning the gap. Germline loops: CDR1 DFQATT, CDR2 SNEGSKA (reference sequence). CDR3: CSARDRAEPYNEQFF. The CDR3 coding sequence is TGCAGTGCTAGAGATCGGGCCGAGCCTTACAATGAGCAGTTCTTC.

This clonotype was found many times. V and J are TRBV5-5 and TRBJ2-7; 7 nucleotides agree with TRBD1. With 4 bases clipped from V and 6 bases from J, the junction kept 7 bases outside the gene matches. CDR1 and CDR2 (germline): SGHKS, YYEKEE (reference sequence). CDR3 size: 13 residues. The DNA for the CDR3 is TGTGCCAGCAGCCCCAGTACAGGGGTCGAGCAGTACTTC. As protein: CASSPSTGVEQYF.

This clonotype has ten or more counts. The DNA of the CDR3 is TGCAGCGTGGGGCAGGACCACGAGCAGTACTTC. It translates to CSVGQDHEQYF. V usage is TRBV29-1 and J usage is TRBJ2-7; tentative D call: TRBD1 (5 bases). The CDR3 is 11 residues long. The germline V and J ends were trimmed by 6 bases and 5 bases, with 11 bases remaining between them. Germline V gene lookup returns CDR1 SQVTM and CDR2 ANQGSEA.

This clonotype showed up many times. The rearrangement joins TRBV20-1 to TRBJ2-1; D may match TRBD1 or TRBD2 (5 bases each). Per germline, CDR1 DFQATT and CDR2 SNEGSKA (reference sequence). The CDR3 covers 14 residues. The V end was cut by 2 bases, the J end by 6 bases, with 14 bases between. The CDR3 protein is CSARYGKRGNEQFF. CDR3 nucleotide sequence: TGCAGTGCTAGATATGGCAAGAGGGGCAATGAGCAGTTCTTC.

In this sample, this clonotype turned up many times. The germline gene is not matched at one end of the junction; a read error may be the cause. The V gene is TRBV5-6, the J gene TRBJ2-7; no clear D. The CDR3 is 14 residues long. CDR1 is SGHDT, CDR2 YYEEEE, per germline. The CDR3 loop is CASSDTRSSHEQYF. The CDR3, as DNA: TGTGCCAGCAGCGACACAAGGAGCTCCCACGAGCAGTACTTC. Together with reference TRBV5-6 and TRBJ2-7, the CDR3 gives the full variable domain: DAGVTQSPTHLIKTRGQQVTLRCSPKSGHDTVSWYQQALGQGPQFIFQYYEEEERQRGNFPDRFSGHQFPNYSSELNVNALLLGDSALYLCASSDTRSSHEQYFGPGTRLTVT.

This clonotype appeared many times. The genes are TRBV20-1 and TRBJ1-1, with 8 bases that match TRBD1. The CDR3 sequence is 15 residues long. J was trimmed by 6 bases and V by 2 bases; bases with no gene match: 11. Germline loops: CDR1 DFQATT, CDR2 SNEGSKA (reference sequence). The CDR3 region is CSARPRGQGHPEAFF. The CDR3 coding sequence is TGCAGTGCTAGACCCCGAGGACAGGGCCATCCTGAAGCTTTCTTT.